The clone carrying this TCR beta chain has at least ten counts. Amplification of TCR beta CDR3 regions was performed using RNA transcripts as template. Researchers ran a first-round RT-PCR on the TCR CDR3 using the HTBI primer set. MiXCR, run by TCRdb on the multiplex PCR reads, gives a single entry per CDR3 protein. The table shows about 530,000 distinct CDR3 sequences, with 17% occurring only once. Each diagnosis was grounded in clinical symptoms, serum thyroxine and TRAb, thyroid ultrasound, and orbital computed tomography. Each 10 ml fresh peripheral blood draw supplied the PBMCs. The V gene lost 0 bases and the J gene lost 4 bases, with 7 bases spanning the gap. Per the germline V gene, CDR1 is SGHTA and CDR2 is FQGNSA. CDR3 length: 13 residues. These data come from a study of T cells in Graves' hyperthyroidism and ophthalmopathy.

Source material: blood. The chain combines TRBV7-2 with TRBJ2-7; D gene ambiguous. The TCR comes from a woman aged 18-30 years with Graves' ophthalmopathy. CDR3 nucleotides: TGTGCCAGCAGCTTAGCGGCGACATACGAGCAGTACTTC. It is translated as CASSLAATYEQYF.